This record covers a single TCR beta chain. As yet, its antigen is unknown. TCRdb redid the calling of the 5' RACE reads with MiXCR, one entry per CDR3 protein. Altogether around 470,000 distinct CDR3 sequences are present, around 19% being singletons, with the ten largest covering about 8.1%. J lost 1 base, V lost 7 bases, and 10 bases had no gene match. The CDR3 has 17 amino acids. In germline, CDR1 is MDHEN, CDR2 SYDVKM. These data come from a study of T-cell memory formation after mild COVID-19. Overall study results and limits: Second-wave clones reaching peak frequency on day 37 lacked confirmed SARS-CoV-2 specificity. Day 15 to 85 contracting clones showed balanced CD4/CD8; later expanders leaned CD4+. Several responding clones turned up in pre-infection memory, indicating that cross-reactive memory may have taken part.

The TCR sequence derives from an adult woman who had mild COVID-19 (a few samples of this study predate the infection). Cell type and time point are not known. This chain joins TRBV28 and TRBJ2-6; 7 bases line up with TRBD1. The sequencing sample was made of PBMCs or a T cell subset sorted from them (not recorded which). CDR3 residues: CASTLTTGVSGANVLTF. CDR3 DNA: TGTGCCAGCACCCTGACAACAGGGGTTTCTGGGGCCAACGTCCTGACTTTC.